A single sample gave rise to the 7 T cell receptor beta chains below, sequenced in a study of spatial heterogeneity in lung cancer. General study points: Higher tumor mutation counts went along with higher counts of expanded intratumoral alpha and beta TCRs.

Described time point: sample taken at primary tumor resection. These receptors' targets are unknown. TCRdb used MiXCR to reprocess the 5' RACE reads, holding one entry per CDR3 protein. This table has around 100,000 distinct CDR3 sequences, around 4.3% appearing once. This sample comprised lung tumor tissue, obtained at surgery. The origin of the receptors is a male donor with early-stage non-small cell lung cancer.

This clonotype was observed many times. The V and J genes are TRBV20-1 and TRBJ1-5; D might be TRBD1 (5 bases). This CDR3 has 13 amino acids. The germline V gene has CDR1 DFQATT and CDR2 SNEGSKA (reference sequence). Deletions cut 4 bases from V and 1 base from J, with 8 bases between. The CDR3 region is CSATGGSNQPQHF. The CDR3 bases are TGCAGTGCTACCGGGGGGAGCAATCAGCCCCAGCATTTT.

This clonotype was observed a handful of times. CDR3 sequence reads: CASSATGAQETQYF. Written as DNA, the CDR3 is TGTGCCAGCAGCGCGACCGGGGCCCAAGAGACCCAGTACTTC. V is TRBV7-9 and J is TRBJ2-5; D is perhaps TRBD1 or TRBD2 (5 bases each). Per the germline V gene, CDR1 is SEHNR and CDR2 is FQNEAQ (reference sequence). This CDR3 is built from 14 residues. The V gene lost 5 bases and the J gene lost 1 base, with 11 bases spanning the gap.

This clonotype was recorded at least ten times. This chain joins TRBV12-3 or TRBV12-4 and TRBJ1-1; D is ambiguous. The V gene lost 2 bases and the J gene lost 0 bases, with 4 bases spanning the gap. This CDR3 spans 13 amino acids. In nucleotides, the CDR3 is TGTGCCAGCAGTTTACCAGTGAACACTGAAGCTTTCTTT. This sequence encodes CASSLPVNTEAFF.

Many counts were recorded for this clonotype. The chain carries TRBV5-1 and TRBJ2-3, with D possibly called TRBD1 or TRBD2 (5 bases each). The CDR3 contains 14 residues. Germline-derived CDR1 and CDR2 are SGHRS and YFSETQ. Trimming removed 4 bases from V and 4 bases from J, with 13 bases in between. CDR3 in amino acids: CASSQRDRSDTQYF. For the CDR3, the DNA is TGCGCCAGCAGCCAACGGGACCGCTCAGATACGCAGTATTTT.

The chain has TRBV3-1 and TRBJ2-5; D gene ambiguous. This CDR3 contains 13 residues. The germline V gene has CDR1 LGHDT and CDR2 YNNKEL (reference sequence). Between the trimmed V and J ends, which lost 0 bases and 5 bases, there was a span of 7 bases. CDR3 in DNA: TGTGCCAGCAGCCAAGAGGTACGGGAGACCCAGTACTTC. Translation: CASSQEVRETQYF.

At least ten counts were recorded for this clonotype. V is TRBV7-8 and J is TRBJ1-6; D ambiguous. The germline V gene has CDR1 SGHVS and CDR2 FQNEAQ. V lost 0 bases and J 7 bases, leaving 1 base between the germline ends. The CDR3 is made up of 12 amino acids. This CDR3 reads CASSLANSPLHF. CDR3 nucleotides: TGTGCCAGCAGCTTAGCGAATTCACCCCTCCACTTT.

The chain is built from TRBV6-2 or TRBV6-3 and TRBJ1-5, with TRBD1 matching 8 bases. Germline V CDR1 and CDR2: MNHEY, SVGEGT. This CDR3 spans 14 amino acids. The junction had 8 bases not matched to a gene; V was cut back by 10 bases and J by 3 bases. The CDR3 here is CATLDRANNQPQHF. As DNA, the CDR3 is TGTGCCACATTGGACAGGGCGAACAATCAGCCCCAGCATTTT.